A single T cell receptor beta chain is shown here with its context. Alpha- and beta-chain coverage of first-strand cDNA came from TRAV- and TRBV-specific primers. Over approximately 20 PCR cycles, TCRs were amplified from a constant-region primer and V-primer adapter. TCRdb processed the reads anew with MiXCR; each CDR3 protein has one entry. This table has around 80,000 distinct CDR3 sequences, around a sixth appearing once. The data were obtained in a study of low-dose radiotherapy and immunotherapy resistance in tumors. Trimming removed 0 bases from V and 6 bases from J, with 15 bases in between. The CDR3 has 15 residues. Time point specified: after trial treatment. Sample treatment: LDRT plus nivolumab, ipilimumab, low-dose cyclophosphamide and aspirin (RACIN trial).

The V gene is TRBV12-3 or TRBV12-4, the J gene TRBJ2-7; a possible D gene is TRBD1 (5 bases). The source material was PBMCs, sampled after low-dose radiotherapy plus immunotherapy. The clonotype comes from a male donor with prostate cancer. The CDR3 sequence: CASSLANTGFVEQYF. CDR3 DNA: TGTGCCAGCAGTTTAGCGAACACAGGATTCGTCGAGCAGTACTTC.